The 19 T cell receptor beta chains given below trace back to one sample, sequenced in a study of blood T cells in healthy people across ages. Primers used in a second PCR of about 6 to 11 cycles were a sample-barcoded 5' primer and a J-beta primer mix. MiXCR was run by TCRdb on the 5' RACE reads, yielding one entry per CDR3 protein. This sample has about 1,800,000 distinct CDR3 sequences, with roughly 27% found just once. The material sequenced was blood. The receptor set was obtained from a woman aged 25 to 45 in good health.

This clonotype was counted between two and nine times. V gene TRBV9 combines with J gene TRBJ1-5, with TRBD1 identical over 8 bases. The V gene's germline CDR1 is SGDLS and CDR2 YYNGEE. This CDR3 is 16 amino acids long. The J segment lost 5 bases and the V segment lost 5 bases, leaving 12 bases of the junction unmatched. In nucleotides, the CDR3 is TGTGCCAGCAGGGGAATGGGACAGGAGCAGTATCAGCCCCAGCATTTT. Residues: CASRGMGQEQYQPQHF.

The V and J genes are TRBV28 and TRBJ2-7; D remains unclear. Germline lookup yields CDR1 MDHEN and CDR2 SYDVKM. The CDR3 spans 15 residues. V lost 1 base to trimming and J lost 1 base, with 11 bases between them. CDR3 sequence: CASSLFMTGSYEQYF. The CDR3 bases are TGTGCCAGCAGTTTATTCATGACGGGTTCCTACGAGCAGTACTTC.

The J gene is TRBJ2-3, the V gene TRBV28, with D perhaps TRBD2 (6 bases). The CDR3 runs 13 residues. Germline CDR1 and CDR2: MDHEN and SYDVKM. Trimming took 4 bases from V and 6 from J, leaving 11 bases between them. The CDR3 region is CASSSRGWDTQYF. DNA of the CDR3: TGTGCCAGCAGTTCCCGGGGGTGGGATACGCAGTATTTT.

This chain connects TRBV28 to TRBJ2-4; D is tentatively TRBD1 or TRBD2 (6 bases each). V gave up 5 bases and J gave up 13 bases, with 18 bases separating them. Germline assignment: CDR1 MDHEN and CDR2 SYDVKM. The CDR3 sequence is 13 residues long. In DNA form, the CDR3 reads TGTGCCAGCAGTCCAGTCGGGGGACACGGGCAGTACTTC. Amino acid sequence: CASSPVGGHGQYF.

This chain uses TRBV27 with TRBJ2-7, with 8 bases aligning to TRBD1. CDR1 MNHEY and CDR2 SMNVEV come from the germline V gene (reference sequence). The CDR3 is made up of 14 amino acids. Trimming took 6 bases from V and 9 from J; bases not matched to a gene: 13. The CDR3 sequence is CASSSGQGRGVQYF. For the CDR3, the DNA is TGTGCCAGCAGCAGCGGACAGGGAAGGGGGGTGCAGTACTTC.

The table lists this clonotype with many counts. The chain carries TRBV6-2 or TRBV6-3 and TRBJ2-7; the D is unclear. Trimming stripped 5 bases from V and 0 bases from J, with 5 bases between. The CDR3 consists of 12 residues. CDR1 is MNHEY and CDR2 is SVGEGT in the germline V gene. CDR3 protein: CASSILSYEQYF. CDR3 bases: TGTGCCAGCAGTATACTCTCCTACGAGCAGTACTTC.

This clonotype was seen only a few times. V gene TRBV7-2 combines with J gene TRBJ2-3; unclear D gene. V gave up 5 bases and J gave up 8 bases, with 14 bases separating them. Per the germline V gene, CDR1 is SGHTA and CDR2 is FQGNSA. The CDR3 sequence is 13 residues long. CDR3 coding DNA: TGTGCCAGCAGCCGAGAAGCAGGACCTACGCAGTATTTT. Residues: CASSREAGPTQYF. The full variable domain, with the rest looked up from reference TRBV7-2 and TRBJ2-3, is GAGVSQSPSNKVTEKGKDVELRCDPISGHTALYWYRQSLGQGLEFLIYFQGNSAPDKSGLPSDRFSAERTGGSVSTLTIQRTQQEDSAVYLCASSREAGPTQYFGPGTRLTVL.

In this sample, this clonotype turned up many times. V gene TRBV20-1 combines with J gene TRBJ2-7; TRBD2 matches at 8 bases. The junction had 4 bases not matched to a gene; V was cut back by 0 bases and J by 0 bases. CDR1 is DFQATT and CDR2 is SNEGSKA in the germline V gene (reference sequence). CDR3 length: 15 amino acids. The CDR3 DNA follows: TGCAGTGCTAGAGATAAGCGGGGGTTCTCCTACGAGCAGTACTTC. This sequence encodes CSARDKRGFSYEQYF.

The CDR3 coding sequence is TGTGCCAGCAGCCGACCGCGCAGGGGGAACGAGCAGTACTTC. It translates to CASSRPRRGNEQYF. The rearrangement uses TRBV7-9 and TRBJ2-7, with TRBD1 identical over 7 bases. CDR1 is SEHNR and CDR2 is FQNEAQ in the germline V gene (reference sequence). The CDR3 runs 14 residues. V lost 5 bases and J lost 5; bases outside the gene matches: 9.

This clonotype has just a few counts. In DNA form, the CDR3 reads TGCAGTGCTAGGAGAACCCAGACAGGGTCCTCGAGCGAGCAGTACTTC. Protein sequence: CSARRTQTGSSSEQYF. V is TRBV20-1 and J is TRBJ2-7, with 7 bases that match TRBD1. CDR1 and CDR2 (germline): DFQATT, SNEGSKA (reference sequence). V lost 3 bases, J lost 6 bases, and 17 bases stayed unmatched. The CDR3 is made up of 16 amino acids.

Details on this clonotype: Just one base apart from a much larger clone, this may be a read error. The chain joins TRBV12-3 or TRBV12-4 to TRBJ2-1, with a possible D match to TRBD2 (5 bases). CDR3 length equals 14 residues. Trimming left V 3 bases short and J 10 bases short, with 16 bases between. The CDR3 DNA is TGTGCCAGCAGTTTCGCTGGGTCTGACTACGAGCAGTTCTTC. Amino acid sequence: CASSFAGSDYEQFF.

J is TRBJ2-1 and V is TRBV19; a weak D match, TRBD2 (6 bases). This CDR3 has 16 residues. CDR1 is LNHDA and CDR2 is SQIVND in the germline V gene (reference sequence). Trimming took off 5 bases at V and 1 base at J, with 15 bases between the two ends. The CDR3 sequence: CASSARLVGSYNEQFF. CDR3 nucleotide sequence: TGTGCCAGTAGTGCCCGACTAGTAGGTTCCTACAATGAGCAGTTCTTC. Full variable domain (remainder filled in from reference TRBV19 and TRBJ2-1): DGGITQSPKYLFRKEGQNVTLSCEQNLNHDAMYWYRQDPGQGLRLIYYSQIVNDFQKGDIAEGYSVSREKKESFPLTVTSAQKNPTAFYLCASSARLVGSYNEQFFGPGTRLTVL.

This clonotype was seen more than once but under ten times. The chain employs TRBV7-9 and TRBJ1-4; D gene unclear. This CDR3 spans 14 amino acids. Germline CDR1 SEHNR, CDR2 FQNEAQ (reference sequence). V lost 3 bases and J 0 bases, leaving 5 bases between the germline ends. The CDR3 DNA reads TGTGCCAGCAGCTTCGCTTCAACTAATGAAAAACTGTTTTTT. This encodes CASSFASTNEKLFF.

The CDR3 is CASSLGNSYSGNTIYF. DNA for the CDR3: TGCGCCAGCAGCTTAGGAAACTCATACTCTGGAAACACCATATATTTT. The chain has TRBV5-1 and TRBJ1-3, with D hard to call. With 2 bases removed from V and 0 bases from J, the gap between germline ends came to 12 bases. The CDR3 is made up of 16 amino acids. CDR1 is SGHRS and CDR2 is YFSETQ in the germline V gene.

This clonotype appeared a few times. V and J are TRBV12-3 or TRBV12-4 and TRBJ2-2; the D gene is possibly TRBD2 (5 bases). The CDR3 contains 14 residues. Trimming stripped 5 bases from V and 7 bases from J, with 14 bases between. The CDR3 region is CASSRSREGGELFF. CDR3 coding DNA: TGTGCCAGCAGTCGCTCCCGCGAGGGCGGGGAGCTGTTTTTT.

This chain joins TRBV29-1 and TRBJ2-3; D ambiguous. V lost 6 bases and J 6 bases, leaving 7 bases between the germline ends. There are 10 residues in the CDR3. Germline V CDR1 and CDR2: SQVTM, ANQGSEA. CDR3 amino acids: CSVTRDTQYF. The CDR3 bases are TGCAGCGTCACTCGGGATACGCAGTATTTT.

This clonotype was seen a few times. The chain has TRBV29-1 and TRBJ2-4, with a possible D match to TRBD1 (6 bases). This CDR3 region has 13 residues. Germline CDR1 is SQVTM and CDR2 is ANQGSEA. V lost 4 bases and J lost 13, with 20 bases in between. The CDR3 bases are TGCAGCGTTGGAAAGGCAGGGCTTCAGGGGCAGTACTTC. It yields the protein CSVGKAGLQGQYF.

This chain links TRBV2 with TRBJ2-5; 9 bases map to TRBD2. The end of the DNA fits TRBJ2-7 better, so the J call may be wrong. CDR1 is SNHLY, CDR2 FYNNEI, per germline. The CDR3 is made up of 13 amino acids. The CDR3: CAASGGNSYEQYF. The CDR3 DNA reads TGTGCCGCCAGCGGGGGGAATAGCTACGAGCAGTACTTC.

The rearrangement links TRBV20-1 to TRBJ2-7; 9 positions agree with TRBD1. Trimming removed 3 bases from V and 0 bases from J; junction bases left unmatched: 3. CDR1 and CDR2 (germline): DFQATT, SNEGSKA (reference sequence). This CDR3 spans 14 amino acids. CDR3 loop: CSASTGQGSYEQYF. In DNA form, the CDR3 reads TGCAGTGCTAGTACGGGACAGGGCTCCTACGAGCAGTACTTC.